Presented here are 26 T cell receptor beta chains from one specimen sequenced in a study of cytomegalovirus exposure and HLA in healthy donors. The PCR was carried out with 60 Vbeta primers and 13 Jbeta primers. The protocol was immunoSEQ multiplex PCR, while the TCRdb copy is restricted to in-frame clones and leaves out a portion. The sample shows around 130,000 clones, under 90% of them seen only once. Sample: PBMCs. These receptors were obtained from a woman aged 40 to 49 in good health and CMV-seronegative.

CDR3 protein: CASSVSGDTEAFF. The CDR3 nucleotides are TGTGCCAGCAGCGTCTCAGGGGATACTGAAGCTTTCTTT. This sequence joins TRBV9 and TRBJ1-1; TRBD1 is a possible D gene (6 bases). The CDR3 runs 13 residues. Trimming took off 2 bases at V and 5 bases at J, with 10 bases between the two ends. CDR1 is SGDLS, CDR2 YYNGEE, per germline.

V and J are TRBV4-1 and TRBJ2-7; perhaps TRBD2 as D (6 bases). CDR1 is MGHRA and CDR2 is YSYEKL in the germline V gene. This CDR3 spans 15 amino acids. Trimming left V 0 bases short and J 3 bases short, with 12 bases between. The CDR3 loop reads CASSQDLGGFYEQYF. The CDR3 DNA reads TGCGCCAGCAGCCAAGATCTCGGGGGTTTCTACGAGCAGTACTTC.

In regard to this clone: Given the absence of the conserved phenylalanine or tryptophan at the CDR3 end, a read error is likely. The chain combines TRBV28 with TRBJ2-7; 9 positions match TRBD2. The germline V gene encodes CDR1 MDHEN and CDR2 SYDVKM. Germline trimming cut 1 base from V and 0 bases from J; bases unmatched to any gene: 4. This CDR3 is 16 amino acids long. CDR3 sequence (DNA): TGTGCCAGCAGTTTATATGCTAGCGGGAACTCCTACGAGCAGTACCTC. This encodes CASSLYASGNSYEQYL.

This clone has a single count. The chain uses TRBV29-1 and TRBJ2-7; 7 bases fit TRBD2. The CDR3 extends over 13 amino acids. The V gene's germline CDR1 is SQVTM and CDR2 ANQGSEA. Trimming took 4 bases from V and 7 from J; bases not matched to a gene: 10. The CDR3 region is CSVGEGRSGEQYF. In nucleotides, the CDR3 is TGCAGCGTTGGGGAGGGCCGTTCGGGTGAGCAGTACTTC.

Here the CDR3 reads CASSPTGRTGELFF. The CDR3 region has the DNA TGTGCCAGTAGTCCGACAGGAAGGACCGGGGAGCTGTTTTTT. The V gene is TRBV19, the J gene TRBJ2-2; the D gene is possibly TRBD1 (6 bases). The germline gives CDR1 LNHDA, CDR2 SQIVND (reference sequence). The V and J ends lost 5 bases and 5 bases respectively, with 12 bases between them. The CDR3 has 14 residues. Together with reference TRBV19 and TRBJ2-2, the CDR3 gives the full variable domain: DGGITQSPKYLFRKEGQNVTLSCEQNLNHDAMYWYRQDPGQGLRLIYYSQIVNDFQKGDIAEGYSVSREKKESFPLTVTSAQKNPTAFYLCASSPTGRTGELFFGEGSRLTVL.

V gene TRBV10-3 combines with J gene TRBJ1-4, with 7 bases aligning to TRBD1. Trimming took 8 bases from V and 8 from J; bases not matched to a gene: 11. The length of the CDR3 is 14 residues. Germline values: CDR1 ENHRY, CDR2 SYGVKD. The CDR3 nucleotides read TGTGCCATCCGGGCGTCTCAGGGGGTGGAAAAACTGTTTTTT. This sequence encodes CAIRASQGVEKLFF.

In this sample, this clone turned up a few times. This rearrangement joins TRBV5-1 to TRBJ2-1, with TRBD1 matching over 9 bases. The CDR3 spans 16 residues. Germline V gene sequence: CDR1 SGHRS, CDR2 YFSETQ. Trimming at V came to 0 bases and at J to 7 bases, leaving 8 bases not matched to a gene. As DNA, the CDR3 is TGCGCCAGCAGCTTGGTCTCCGGGACAGGGCGGAATGAGCAGTTCTTC. Translation gives CASSLVSGTGRNEQFF. The variable domain in full, completed from reference TRBV5-1 and TRBJ2-1, reads KAGVTQTPRYLIKTRGQQVTLSCSPISGHRSVSWYQQTPGQGLQFLFEYFSETQRNKGNFPGRFSGRQFSNSRSEMNVSTLELGDSALYLCASSLVSGTGRNEQFFGPGTRLTVL.

This chain uses TRBV5-1 with TRBJ1-1, with D hard to call. CDR3 length: 14 amino acids. V was pared by 4 bases and J by 0 bases, with 10 bases between. Per the germline V gene, CDR1 is SGHRS and CDR2 is YFSETQ. The CDR3 DNA reads TGCGCCAGCAGCCTCAGGCTCCTGAACACTGAAGCTTTCTTT. Residues: CASSLRLLNTEAFF.

The rearrangement joins TRBV27 to TRBJ2-5; a possible D gene is TRBD2 (5 bases). The germline V gene encodes CDR1 MNHEY and CDR2 SMNVEV (reference sequence). The CDR3 spans 13 residues. V was cut by 5 bases and J by 9 bases, with 16 bases left in between. The CDR3 sequence: CASSTYGNGAQYF. The DNA of the CDR3 is TGTGCCAGCAGTACCTACGGGAACGGCGCCCAGTACTTC.

Turning to this clone: At one boundary the junction diverges from the germline segment, which might be a read error. The rearrangement links TRBV7-8 to TRBJ1-1, with 8 bases lining up with TRBD1. This CDR3 is 15 amino acids long. CDR1 is SGHVS and CDR2 is FQNEAQ in the germline V gene. This chain's CDR3 is CSSTPLRGRGTEAFF. In DNA form, the CDR3 reads TGTTCCAGCACCCCTCTCAGGGGGCGCGGCACTGAAGCTTTCTTT.

The chain is built from TRBV9 and TRBJ1-6; no clear D gene. CDR1 SGDLS and CDR2 YYNGEE come from the germline V gene. The CDR3 spans 14 residues. Trimming removed 0 bases at V and 7 bases at J, with 8 bases between. The CDR3 loop is CASSVVYQNSPLHF. The CDR3 bases are TGTGCCAGCAGCGTAGTATATCAGAATTCACCCCTCCACTTT.

There are a few counts of this clone. V and J are TRBV4-3 and TRBJ1-4; D unclear. The CDR3 loop spans 15 amino acids. Germline V lookup: CDR1 LGHNA, CDR2 YSLEER. V lost 0 bases and J 7 bases, leaving 12 bases between the germline ends. The CDR3 DNA reads as TGCGCCAGCAGCCAAGATGAGGCGTCGAGTGAAAAACTGTTTTTT. Translated: CASSQDEASSEKLFF.

This clone was detected once. This chain links TRBV18 with TRBJ1-1, with TRBD1 identical over 8 bases. With V trimmed by 6 bases and J by 4 bases, 13 bases remained unmatched. Germline lookup yields CDR1 KGHSH and CDR2 LQKENI. The CDR3 runs to 16 residues. The CDR3 sequence is CASSRQGPRFGTEAFF. In DNA form, the CDR3 reads TGTGCCAGCTCCCGACAGGGGCCAAGGTTCGGCACTGAAGCTTTCTTT.

This rearrangement joins TRBV4-1 to TRBJ2-7; D possibly corresponds to TRBD2 (5 bases). V was clipped by 1 base and J by 3 bases, with 13 bases between them. Germline values: CDR1 MGHRA, CDR2 YSYEKL. The CDR3 spans 15 residues. Here the CDR3 reads CASSQGGSSNYEQYF. Written as DNA, the CDR3 is TGCGCCAGCAGCCAAGGTGGGAGTTCTAACTACGAGCAGTACTTC.

This clone was counted a single time. The J gene is TRBJ1-6, the V gene TRBV27; no clear D gene. Germline V gene lookup returns CDR1 MNHEY and CDR2 SMNVEV (reference sequence). The CDR3 sequence is 16 residues long. Deletions cut 0 bases from V and 9 bases from J, with 15 bases between. Here the CDR3 reads CASSLSPEALGSPLHF. The CDR3 bases are TGTGCCAGCAGTTTATCCCCTGAGGCTTTGGGTTCACCCCTCCACTTT.

The chain is built from TRBV12-5 and TRBJ2-1, with 10 bases matching TRBD2. Germline lookup yields CDR1 LGHNT and CDR2 FRNRAP. V was clipped by 6 bases and J by 6 bases; unmatched bases: 8. The CDR3 length is 15 residues. The CDR3 DNA reads TGTGCTAGTGGCGAGCTAGCGGGAGCCATCAATGAGCAGTTCTTC. It encodes CASGELAGAINEQFF.

V gene TRBV9 combines with J gene TRBJ1-4; 9 nucleotides align to TRBD1. CDR3 length equals 15 residues. Germline CDR1 is SGDLS and CDR2 is YYNGEE. With 2 bases clipped from V and 8 bases from J, the junction kept 7 bases outside the gene matches. The CDR3 spells CASSVGTGFGEKLFF. CDR3 nucleotide sequence: TGTGCCAGCAGCGTCGGGACAGGGTTTGGGGAAAAACTGTTTTTT.

The gene calls are TRBV6-6 and TRBJ1-1; D gene uncertain. The length of the CDR3 is 13 residues. Germline V CDR1 and CDR2: MNHNY, SVGAGI (reference sequence). The germline V and J ends were trimmed by 0 bases and 8 bases, with 10 bases remaining between them. In nucleotides, the CDR3 is TGTGCCAGCAGTTACTCGAACAAACGAGAAGCTTTCTTT. Protein product: CASSYSNKREAFF.

This clone was seen a single time. The chain employs TRBV7-9 and TRBJ1-2; TRBD1 is a possible D gene (5 bases). Trimming left V 5 bases short and J 6 bases short, with 22 bases between. Germline V gives CDR1 SEHNR, CDR2 FQNEAQ (reference sequence). The CDR3 is 16 residues long. The CDR3 loop reads CASSPGSGRAPNGYTF. As DNA, the CDR3 is TGTGCCAGCAGCCCCGGTAGCGGCAGGGCCCCCAATGGCTACACCTTC.

The chain combines TRBV6-5 with TRBJ1-2, with D tentatively TRBD1 (6 bases). The germline gives CDR1 MNHEY, CDR2 SVGAGI. The CDR3 is 13 residues long. Between the trimmed V and J ends, which lost 6 bases and 7 bases, there was a span of 15 bases. The CDR3 DNA reads as TGTGCCAGCAGACTGGCAGGGGCGCGTGGCTACACCTTC. Protein sequence: CASRLAGARGYTF.

This sequence joins TRBV11-3 and TRBJ1-6; D unclear. V was pared by 9 bases and J by 6 bases, with 12 bases between. Germline V gene data show CDR1 as SGHNT and CDR2 as YENEEA. CDR3 length equals 13 residues. The CDR3 coding sequence is TGTGCCAGTTCAATACGGTCTAATTCACCCCTCCACTTT. Translated: CASSIRSNSPLHF.

The genes are TRBV6-6 and TRBJ1-2, with a weak D call TRBD1 (6 bases). V dropped 6 bases and J dropped 4 bases, with 15 bases sitting between them. Germline V gene sequence: CDR1 MNHNY, CDR2 SVGAGI (reference sequence). CDR3 length equals 14 residues. CDR3 coding DNA: TGTGCCAGCAGCCCTCTCCCAGGGGCCTATGGCTACACCTTC. Translation gives CASSPLPGAYGYTF.

The chain combines TRBV13 with TRBJ2-7; 7 bases map to TRBD2. V shed 4 bases and J 0 bases; nucleotides not matched to a gene: 3. The CDR3 is made up of 14 amino acids. Germline V gene lookup returns CDR1 PRHDT and CDR2 FYEKMQ (reference sequence). The CDR3 DNA reads TGTGCCAGCAGCTCCCGGACTAGCTCCTACGAGCAGTACTTC. Protein sequence: CASSSRTSSYEQYF.

V and J are TRBV2 and TRBJ2-2; the D gene is possibly TRBD1 (6 bases). Germline values: CDR1 SNHLY, CDR2 FYNNEI. Trimming cost V 10 bases and J 6 bases, with 9 bases left between them. This CDR3 region has 11 residues. This CDR3 is CATRGAGELFF. CDR3 in DNA: TGTGCCACCAGGGGCGCCGGGGAGCTGTTTTTT.

The gene calls are TRBV4-1 and TRBJ1-1; D uncertain. CDR3 length equals 15 residues. Trimming removed 0 bases at V and 0 bases at J, with 8 bases between. The germline gives CDR1 MGHRA, CDR2 YSYEKL. The CDR3 sequence is CASSQEAQMNTEAFF. The CDR3 DNA reads TGCGCCAGCAGCCAAGAGGCACAAATGAACACTGAAGCTTTCTTT.

This clone appeared once. This chain links TRBV9 with TRBJ2-6; TRBD2 might be the D (7 bases). V dropped 1 base and J dropped 3 bases, with 14 bases sitting between them. Germline CDR1 and CDR2: SGDLS and YYNGEE. This CDR3 comprises 17 residues. CDR3 loop: CASSVPLGGLGANVLTF. The CDR3 DNA sequence: TGTGCCAGCAGCGTACCTCTGGGGGGGCTTGGGGCCAACGTCCTGACTTTC.